This T cell receptor (beta chain) was identified during a study of Graves' ophthalmopathy and Graves' hyperthyroidism. On the study more broadly: Peripheral blood sampling preceded any treatment and occurred at initial diagnosis. Study-wide points: Blood contained most expanded thyroid clonotypes exceeding 0.001 frequency.

In its sample, this clonotype was seen many times. Antigen specificity is unknown. Sequence at one end of the junction differs from germline and may be a read error. The sequenced template was RNA, covering the TCR beta CDR3 region. Scientists carried out first-round RT-PCR using HTBI primers and then a second-round multiplex PCR. TCRdb processed the multiplex PCR reads anew with MiXCR; each CDR3 protein has one entry. The sample has 300,000 to 350,000 distinct CDR3 sequences; roughly a sixth are singletons. From germline, CDR1 is SGHVS and CDR2 FQNEAQ. This CDR3 comprises 13 residues. The sample taken for sequencing was peripheral blood. The source is an adult man with Graves' ophthalmopathy. The V call is TRBV7-8, the J call TRBJ2-7; TRBD2 matches at 9 bases. CDR3 bases: TGTGCCAGCAGCCAGATAGCGGGGGCCTCCAAGGATTTC. Translating gives CASSQIAGASKDF.